The 25 T cell receptor beta chains below come from one sample, sequenced in a study of T-cell reconstitution after alpha-beta-depleted transplantation in children. Using unique molecular identifiers, the investigators prepared the TCRbeta library. TCRdb called the PCR reads again in MiXCR, with one record for every CDR3 protein. The repertoire holds 440,000 or so distinct CDR3 sequences, with roughly a tenth as singletons. The source material was PBMCs from the stem cell graft donor, sampled from the stem cell graft. These receptors were collected from a human donor who donated a stem cell graft to a child with acute myeloid leukemia.

V usage is TRBV3-1 and J usage is TRBJ2-5, with 8 nucleotides matching TRBD1. The CDR3 spans 15 residues. Germline CDR1 LGHDT, CDR2 YNNKEL (reference sequence). The V and J ends lost 4 bases and 5 bases, in that order; junction bases with no gene match: 9. CDR3 coding DNA: TGTGCCAGCAGCCCCGGGGACAGGCCTACCGAGACCCAGTACTTC. Translating gives CASSPGDRPTETQYF.

V gene TRBV5-5 combines with J gene TRBJ2-7; 9 nucleotides agree with TRBD2. There are 16 residues in the CDR3. V lost 6 bases and J lost 0; bases outside the gene matches: 10. The germline V gene has CDR1 SGHKS and CDR2 YYEKEE (reference sequence). This CDR3 is CASTRAGGGSSYEQYF. The CDR3 nucleotides are TGTGCCAGCACCCGAGCGGGGGGTGGAAGCTCCTACGAGCAGTACTTC.

The chain is built from TRBV29-1 and TRBJ2-5, with D perhaps given as TRBD1 or TRBD2 (5 bases each). Germline V lookup: CDR1 SQVTM, CDR2 ANQGSEA. V was trimmed by 8 bases and J by 5 bases, leaving 18 bases between them. This CDR3 has 13 residues. CDR3 nucleotide sequence: TGCAGCCTCGGACGGGCCTGGGGGGAGACCCAGTACTTC. The encoded protein is CSLGRAWGETQYF.

This clonotype has only a few counts. This chain uses TRBV14 with TRBJ2-5, with a tentative D call TRBD2 (5 bases). This CDR3 spans 15 amino acids. V lost 4 bases to trimming and J lost 5 bases, with 17 bases between them. Germline CDR1 and CDR2: SGHDN and FVKESK. The CDR3 DNA reads TGTGCCAGCAGCCCTGGGGTGCGAGGGCGGGAGACCCAGTACTTC. Protein sequence: CASSPGVRGRETQYF.

This chain joins TRBV5-4 and TRBJ1-4; 11 bases are shared with TRBD1. The germline V gene encodes CDR1 SGHNT and CDR2 YYREEE (reference sequence). The CDR3 extends over 15 amino acids. V lost 3 bases to trimming and J lost 7 bases; unmatched junction nucleotides: 5. The CDR3 DNA is TGTGCCAGCAGCTCGACGGGACAGGGGGGTGAAAAACTGTTTTTT. Translating it yields CASSSTGQGGEKLFF.

A word on this clonotype: A much larger clonotype is one base distant, so this may be a read error. The chain recombines TRBV29-1 with TRBJ2-1, with D perhaps matching TRBD1 (6 bases). CDR1 and CDR2 (germline): SQVTM, ANQGSEA. The V end lost 7 bases, the J end lost 2 bases, and 12 bases lay between the germline ends. The CDR3 is made up of 13 amino acids. DNA for the CDR3: TGCAGCGCGCAACGACAGGCCTACAATGAGCAGTTCTTC. The encoded protein is CSAQRQAYNEQFF.

This clonotype has more than one count but fewer than ten. The chain links TRBV20-1 to TRBJ2-4; no clear D gene. The V and J ends lost 2 bases and 3 bases respectively, with 8 bases between them. Per the germline V gene, CDR1 is DFQATT and CDR2 is SNEGSKA (reference sequence). CDR3 length equals 13 residues. DNA for the CDR3: TGCAGTGCTAGACTCCCTAGCAAAAACATTCAGTACTTC. This encodes CSARLPSKNIQYF.

On this clonotype: Because the CDR3 is missing its conserved closing phenylalanine or tryptophan, this is likely a read error. This chain joins TRBV3-1 and TRBJ2-3; D is unresolved. Germline V lookup: CDR1 LGHDT, CDR2 YNNKEL (reference sequence). V was cut by 5 bases and J by 8 bases, with 11 bases left in between. This CDR3 spans 12 amino acids. For the CDR3, the DNA is TGTGCCAGCAGCTACGTAGTCGGTACGCAGTATTCT. Translated: CASSYVVGTQYS.

This clonotype was counted only a few times. Here the CDR3 DNA reads TGTGCCAGCAGCCTCCGGGACAGCATGCCCAATGAGCAGTTCTTC. Its protein is CASSLRDSMPNEQFF. The chain joins TRBV5-6 to TRBJ2-1; 7 bases match TRBD1. The germline gives CDR1 SGHDT, CDR2 YYEEEE. Unmatched junction bases numbered 10, after V lost 4 bases and J lost 6 bases. The CDR3 loop spans 15 amino acids.

This clonotype has only a few counts. The chain carries TRBV20-1 and TRBJ2-7, with TRBD2 matching 8 bases. Germline V CDR1 and CDR2: DFQATT, SNEGSKA (reference sequence). V was pared by 0 bases and J by 1 base, with 11 bases of the junction left unmatched. The CDR3 runs to 17 residues. The CDR3 reads CSARDNRDSGKSYEQYF. For the CDR3, the DNA is TGCAGTGCTAGAGATAATAGGGATAGCGGGAAGTCCTACGAGCAGTACTTC.

Comments on this clonotype: This may be a read error, as it is one base from a much larger clone. The V gene is TRBV7-6, the J gene TRBJ1-5; D is possibly TRBD1 (6 bases). Between the trimmed V and J ends, which lost 6 bases and 4 bases, there was a span of 16 bases. CDR1 and CDR2 (germline): SGHVS, FNYEAQ. This CDR3 is 15 amino acids long. The CDR3 sequence is CASRAGTRGNQPQHF. The CDR3 DNA reads as TGTGCCAGCAGAGCCGGGACACGGGGGAATCAGCCCCAGCATTTT.

This clonotype turned up a few times. J is TRBJ2-6 and V is TRBV7-3; 10 bases match TRBD2. The CDR3 contains 16 residues. Germline assignment: CDR1 SGHTA and CDR2 FQGTGA. The trim removed 5 bases at V and 5 bases at J, leaving 6 bases unmatched. The CDR3 sequence: CASSLSGGAWANVLTF. CDR3 in DNA: TGTGCCAGCAGCCTGAGCGGGGGGGCTTGGGCCAACGTCCTGACTTTC.

This clonotype was recorded at least ten times. This chain connects TRBV30 to TRBJ2-7, with D tentatively TRBD2 (5 bases). V dropped 2 bases and J dropped 3 bases, with 11 bases sitting between them. There are 13 residues in the CDR3. Looked up from germline, CDR1 is GTSNPN and CDR2 is SVGIG (reference sequence). The CDR3, as DNA: TGTGCCTGGAGTAGTCTAGCCGGCTACGAGCAGTACTTC. Protein sequence: CAWSSLAGYEQYF.

This clonotype occurred once. The rearrangement joins TRBV6-2 or TRBV6-3 to TRBJ2-1; 15 nucleotides align to TRBD2. Trimming removed 5 bases from V and 1 base from J; junction bases left unmatched: 12. This CDR3 comprises 20 residues. CDR1 and CDR2 from the germline V gene are MNHEY and SVGEGT. The CDR3 region is CASSQPPGLAGGGSYNEQFF. For the CDR3, the DNA is TGTGCCAGCAGTCAGCCTCCGGGACTAGCGGGGGGAGGATCCTACAATGAGCAGTTCTTC.

This clonotype was seen repeatedly, ten times or more. The chain recombines TRBV12-3 or TRBV12-4 with TRBJ2-2; D might be TRBD1 (6 bases). V lost 5 bases, J lost 2 bases, and 12 bases lay in between. The CDR3 covers 15 residues. CDR3 in DNA: TGTGCCAGCAGTGCCACAGGGTCCAACACCGGGGAGCTGTTTTTT. Its translation is CASSATGSNTGELFF.

The chain joins TRBV7-9 to TRBJ2-7; tentatively, D is TRBD2 (5 bases). The CDR3 has 14 residues. Germline V lookup: CDR1 SEHNR, CDR2 FQNEAQ (reference sequence). V was cut by 1 base and J by 5 bases, with 12 bases left in between. This chain's CDR3 is CASSLVVGRDEQYF. The CDR3 DNA is TGTGCCAGCAGCTTAGTAGTAGGGAGAGACGAGCAGTACTTC.

In regard to this clonotype: Being one base from a much bigger clone, this may be a read error. The chain employs TRBV24-1 and TRBJ1-5; D call uncertain. CDR3 length: 12 amino acids. Germline values: CDR1 KGHDR, CDR2 SFDVKD. CDR3 sequence (DNA): TGTGCCACCATTGATTTACTGGGGCCCCAGCATTTT. Translation: CATIDLLGPQHF.

This clonotype showed up many times. This chain joins TRBV11-1 and TRBJ2-7; D is possibly TRBD1 (6 bases). The ends were cut back, 5 bases at V and 4 bases at J, with 15 bases in the middle. Germline V gene data show CDR1 as SGHAT and CDR2 as FQDESV (reference sequence). There are 14 residues in the CDR3. CDR3 sequence (DNA): TGTGCCAGCAGCGGGATTGGGGGCCTATACGAGCAGTACTTC. Its translation: CASSGIGGLYEQYF.

This clonotype occurred a few times. V usage is TRBV12-3 or TRBV12-4 and J usage is TRBJ2-2; TRBD1 is a possible D gene (6 bases). Trimming left V 3 bases short and J 8 bases short, with 16 bases between. This CDR3 has 15 amino acids. The CDR3 DNA follows: TGTGCCAGCAGTTTGTGGACAGTGGGGTTGGGGGAGCTGTTTTTT. Its translation is CASSLWTVGLGELFF.

This clonotype was detected ten times or more. The chain combines TRBV20-1 with TRBJ2-1; possible D gene TRBD2, 6 bases. The V and J ends lost 3 bases and 8 bases respectively, with 8 bases between them. CDR1 and CDR2 (germline): DFQATT, SNEGSKA (reference sequence). The CDR3 consists of 11 residues. CDR3 nucleotide sequence: TGCAGTGCTAGCGGGAGTTATGAGCAGTTCTTC. Its protein product is CSASGSYEQFF.

This clonotype showed up just a few times. This rearrangement joins TRBV7-8 to TRBJ2-3; D unclear. The V gene lost 4 bases and the J gene lost 2 bases, with 10 bases spanning the gap. The CDR3 sequence is 14 residues long. The germline V gene encodes CDR1 SGHVS and CDR2 FQNEAQ. CDR3: CASSSVSFTDTQYF. In DNA form, the CDR3 reads TGTGCCAGCAGCTCCGTGTCATTCACAGATACGCAGTATTTT. Variable domain in full (rest from reference TRBV7-8 and TRBJ2-3): GAGVSQSPRYKVAKRGQDVALRCDPISGHVSLFWYQQALGQGPEFLTYFQNEAQLDKSGLPSDRFFAERPEGSVSTLKIQRTQQEDSAVYLCASSSVSFTDTQYFGPGTRLTVL.

This clonotype was counted between two and nine times. V usage is TRBV5-6 and J usage is TRBJ2-1; D call uncertain. The CDR3 runs to 12 residues. V dropped 0 bases and J dropped 10 bases, with 8 bases sitting between them. From germline, CDR1 is SGHDT and CDR2 YYEEEE. The chain's CDR3 is CASSLDPREQFF. The CDR3 nucleotides are TGTGCCAGCAGCTTGGACCCGAGGGAGCAGTTCTTC.

The chain combines TRBV20-1 with TRBJ2-2; 7 bases are shared with TRBD1. Per germline, CDR1 DFQATT and CDR2 SNEGSKA (reference sequence). V trimming: 6 bases; J trimming: 6 bases; junction bases outside the gene matches: 10. CDR3 length: 14 residues. CDR3 DNA sequence: TGCAGTGCGACCAGACAGGGTCGGTCCGGGGAGCTGTTTTTT. Translated, it gives CSATRQGRSGELFF.

This chain uses TRBV12-5 with TRBJ2-1; TRBD1 matches 8 bases. Unmatched junction bases numbered 3, after V lost 5 bases and J lost 6 bases. CDR1 and CDR2 (germline): LGHNT, FRNRAP. CDR3 length: 13 amino acids. The CDR3: CASGPGQANEQFF. In DNA, the CDR3 is TGTGCTAGTGGTCCGGGACAGGCCAATGAGCAGTTCTTC.

In nucleotides, the CDR3 is TGTGCCAGCAGCTTAGGAGGGACAGGGTTGACTGAAGCTTTCTTT. Its protein is CASSLGGTGLTEAFF. The rearrangement joins TRBV11-2 to TRBJ1-1; 9 nucleotides line up with TRBD1. This CDR3 has 15 residues. CDR1 and CDR2 (germline): SGHAT, FQNNGV. V was clipped by 1 base and J by 5 bases; unmatched bases: 5.